This T cell receptor (beta chain) originates from a study of T-cell reconstitution after alpha-beta-depleted transplantation in children. The study's findings and limits: Certain patients had high TCRbeta diversity at day 60, and it came from recipient T cells and thymic progenitors that survived. T-cell counts and diversity were attributed mostly to newly produced T cells one year after transplant. Reports say that about two months after transplant, the alpha-beta T cells came out of several hundred graft clones that had expanded.

This clonotype occurred once. What it binds is unknown. Germline assignment: CDR1 SGHAT and CDR2 FQNNGV. The CDR3 consists of 18 residues. Trimming pared 1 base from V and 4 bases from J, leaving 20 bases between. Unique molecular identifiers were incorporated during preparation of the TCRbeta library. TCRdb re-called the PCR reads through MiXCR, storing one row per CDR3 protein. This sample has roughly 790,000 distinct CDR3 sequences; roughly 15% occur once, and the top ten carry approximately 5%. The specimen was PBMCs, mostly from graft donor cells, collected 360 days after TCRalphabeta/CD19-depleted stem cell transplant. The chain is built from TRBV11-2 and TRBJ2-1, with D tentatively TRBD1 (5 bases). The sequence was collected from a male patient younger than 18 who had a stem cell transplant for acute lymphoblastic leukemia, so the T cells may come from the graft donor. This CDR3 reads CASSLVFQGSFIYNEQFF. CDR3 DNA: TGTGCCAGCAGCTTAGTGTTCCAGGGCAGTTTCATTTACAATGAGCAGTTCTTC.